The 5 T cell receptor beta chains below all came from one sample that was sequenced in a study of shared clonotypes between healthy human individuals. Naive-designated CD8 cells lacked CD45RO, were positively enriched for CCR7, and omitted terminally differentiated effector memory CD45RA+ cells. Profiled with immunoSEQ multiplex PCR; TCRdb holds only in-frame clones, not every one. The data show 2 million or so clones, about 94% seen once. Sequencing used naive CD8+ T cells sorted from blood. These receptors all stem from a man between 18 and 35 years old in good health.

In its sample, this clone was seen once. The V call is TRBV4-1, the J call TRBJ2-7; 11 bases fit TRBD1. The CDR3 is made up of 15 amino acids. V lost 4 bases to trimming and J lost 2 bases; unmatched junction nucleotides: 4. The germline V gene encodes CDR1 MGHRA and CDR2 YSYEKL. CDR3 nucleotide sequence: TGCGCCAGCAGCCTCGGGGGACAGGGGGCCTACGAGCAGTACTTC. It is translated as CASSLGGQGAYEQYF.

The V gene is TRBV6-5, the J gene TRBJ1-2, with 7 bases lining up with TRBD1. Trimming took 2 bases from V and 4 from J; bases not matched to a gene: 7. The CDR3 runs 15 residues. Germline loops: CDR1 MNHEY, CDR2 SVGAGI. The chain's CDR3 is CASSYVTGTVYGYTF. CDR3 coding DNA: TGTGCCAGCAGTTACGTTACCGGGACAGTCTATGGCTACACCTTC.

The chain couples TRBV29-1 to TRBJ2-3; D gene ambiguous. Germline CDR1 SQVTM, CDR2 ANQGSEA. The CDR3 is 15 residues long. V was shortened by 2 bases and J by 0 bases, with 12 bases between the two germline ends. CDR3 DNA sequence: TGCAGCGTTGAACCCCTAAGGGATAGCACAGATACGCAGTATTTT. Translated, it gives CSVEPLRDSTDTQYF.

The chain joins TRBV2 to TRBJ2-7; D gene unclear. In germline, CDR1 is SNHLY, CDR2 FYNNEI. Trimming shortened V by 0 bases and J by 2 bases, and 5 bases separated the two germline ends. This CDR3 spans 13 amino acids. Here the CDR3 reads CASSEASAYEQYF. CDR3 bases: TGTGCCAGCAGTGAAGCATCAGCCTACGAGCAGTACTTC. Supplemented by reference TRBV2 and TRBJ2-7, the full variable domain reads EPEVTQTPSHQVTQMGQEVILRCVPISNHLYFYWYRQILGQKVEFLVSFYNNEISEKSEIFDDQFSVERPDGSNFTLKIRSTKLEDSAMYFCASSEASAYEQYFGPGTRLTVT.

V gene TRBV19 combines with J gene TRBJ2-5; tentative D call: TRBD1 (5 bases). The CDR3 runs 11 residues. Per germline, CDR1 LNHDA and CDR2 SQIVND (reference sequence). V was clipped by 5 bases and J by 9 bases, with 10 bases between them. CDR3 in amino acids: CASSQGRAQYF. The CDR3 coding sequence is TGTGCCAGTAGTCAGGGTAGGGCCCAGTACTTC.